Below, 30 T cell receptor beta chains from the same sample are listed, as sequenced in a study of blood T cell repertoires in COVID-19. The repertoire was sequenced with immunoSEQ multiplex PCR; TCRdb's copy has only in-frame clones and lacks some. The sample includes approximately 490,000 clones, 75% to 90% seen only once; the top ten take under 0.85%. Sequencing was performed on PBMCs or T cells enriched from blood (not recorded which). Every receptor here comes from a woman aged 18-29 years who had recovered from COVID-19.

V gene TRBV10-3 combines with J gene TRBJ2-5, with 9 positions matching TRBD1. J gave up 5 bases and V 10 bases, and 8 bases lay outside the gene matches. The germline CDR1 and CDR2 sequences are ENHRY and SYGVKD. The CDR3 totals 13 residues. The CDR3 spells CATLATGGETQYF. Here the CDR3 DNA reads TGTGCCACCTTAGCGACAGGGGGGGAGACCCAGTACTTC.

This clone came up a few times. This rearrangement joins TRBV19 to TRBJ1-1; maybe TRBD1 (5 bases). V dropped 5 bases and J dropped 1 base, with 14 bases sitting between them. The CDR3 totals 15 residues. The germline V gene encodes CDR1 LNHDA and CDR2 SQIVND (reference sequence). CDR3 coding DNA: TGTGCCAGTAGTTCAGAACAGGTAGAGAACACTGAAGCTTTCTTT. It codes for CASSSEQVENTEAFF.

The genes are TRBV6-1 and TRBJ1-4; the match to TRBD1 covers 7 bases. CDR1 is MNHNS and CDR2 is SASEGT in the germline V gene. With V trimmed by 6 bases and J by 6 bases, 7 bases remained unmatched. The CDR3 runs 14 residues. CDR3 amino acids: CASRRQGDDEKLFF. CDR3 DNA sequence: TGTGCCAGCAGACGCCAGGGGGACGATGAAAAACTGTTTTTT.

V gene TRBV7-9 combines with J gene TRBJ2-7, with D possibly TRBD2 on 5 matching bases. This CDR3 is 13 amino acids long. Germline loops: CDR1 SEHNR, CDR2 FQNEAQ (reference sequence). The V gene lost 5 bases and the J gene lost 7 bases, with 15 bases spanning the gap. CDR3 amino acids: CASSRPDLGEQYF. CDR3 DNA sequence: TGTGCCAGCAGCCGCCCGGACTTGGGGGAGCAGTACTTC.

This clone was detected once. The J gene is TRBJ2-5, the V gene TRBV12-3 or TRBV12-4, with D possibly TRBD1 on 6 matching bases. The V end was cut by 2 bases, the J end by 4 bases, with 8 bases between. The CDR3 covers 13 residues. The CDR3 spells CASSLSRGETQYF. The CDR3 DNA reads as TGTGCCAGCAGTTTAAGCAGGGGAGAGACCCAGTACTTC.

The chain carries TRBV19 and TRBJ1-5; TRBD1 aligns across 7 bases. Germline loops: CDR1 LNHDA, CDR2 SQIVND (reference sequence). CDR3 size: 17 residues. The V gene end was trimmed by 0 bases and the J gene end by 8 bases; junction bases not matched to a gene: 13. This CDR3 reads CASSIDGRGQDGKPQHF. CDR3 nucleotide sequence: TGTGCCAGTAGTATAGATGGGCGAGGACAGGACGGGAAGCCCCAGCATTTT. The full variable domain, its missing parts supplied by reference TRBV19 and TRBJ1-5, is DGGITQSPKYLFRKEGQNVTLSCEQNLNHDAMYWYRQDPGQGLRLIYYSQIVNDFQKGDIAEGYSVSREKKESFPLTVTSAQKNPTAFYLCASSIDGRGQDGKPQHFGDGTRLSIL.

The CDR3 DNA reads as TGTGCCAGCAGCCAAGATTCAACTTCCTATGGCTACACCTTC. It codes for CASSQDSTSYGYTF. V usage is TRBV7-3 and J usage is TRBJ1-2; D is uncertain. V was clipped by 5 bases and J by 4 bases, with 14 bases between them. The CDR3 covers 14 residues. From germline, CDR1 is SGHTA and CDR2 FQGTGA.

On this clone: Within the sample, other DNA sequences also encode this same CDR3. The genes are TRBV6-5 and TRBJ2-7, with D tentatively TRBD1 (6 bases). Germline V lookup: CDR1 MNHEY, CDR2 SVGAGI. Trimming took off 5 bases at V and 4 bases at J, with 6 bases between the two ends. There are 11 residues in the CDR3. For the CDR3, the DNA is TGTGCCAGCAGTACAGGGTACGAGCAGTACTTC. Its translation is CASSTGYEQYF.

The rearrangement uses TRBV5-6 and TRBJ2-6; the match to TRBD1 covers 7 bases. Germline CDR1 reads SGHDT; CDR2 reads YYEEEE. V lost 4 bases and J lost 0; bases outside the gene matches: 1. The CDR3 runs 15 residues. The CDR3 nucleotides are TGTGCCAGCAGCCGGGACAGCTCTGGGGCCAACGTCCTGACTTTC. This translates into CASSRDSSGANVLTF.

The rearrangement joins TRBV5-4 to TRBJ1-4; D possibly corresponds to TRBD1 (6 bases). Germline lookup yields CDR1 SGHNT and CDR2 YYREEE (reference sequence). Trimming pared 2 bases from V and 7 bases from J, leaving 12 bases between. The CDR3 covers 14 residues. Here the CDR3 reads CASSLGTLGEKLFF. In DNA, the CDR3 is TGTGCCAGCAGCTTAGGGACACTTGGTGAAAAACTGTTTTTT.

This clone appeared a single time. The genes are TRBV5-5 and TRBJ1-5, with D possibly being TRBD1 (6 bases). Germline V lookup: CDR1 SGHKS, CDR2 YYEKEE (reference sequence). The CDR3 extends over 14 amino acids. Trimming removed 4 bases from V and 0 bases from J, with 8 bases in between. The CDR3 DNA follows: TGTGCCAGCAGCACACAGGGTAGCAATCAGCCCCAGCATTTT. Translation: CASSTQGSNQPQHF.

J is TRBJ1-5 and V is TRBV7-9; the D is unclear. There are 15 residues in the CDR3. Trimming removed 2 bases at V and 2 bases at J, with 10 bases between. Germline loops: CDR1 SEHNR, CDR2 FQNEAQ (reference sequence). In DNA, the CDR3 is TGTGCCAGCAGCTTAAGTGGAGAGGGCAATCAGCCCCAGCATTTT. This translates into CASSLSGEGNQPQHF.

The chain has TRBV6-5 and TRBJ1-4, with 12 bases matching TRBD1. Germline V gene data show CDR1 as MNHEY and CDR2 as SVGAGI. This CDR3 has 15 residues. The V gene end was trimmed by 6 bases and the J gene end by 9 bases; junction bases not matched to a gene: 8. The DNA of the CDR3 is TGTGCCAGCAGCTATCCGGGACAGGGGGCTAAAAAACTGTTTTTT. Translated: CASSYPGQGAKKLFF.

The gene calls are TRBV19 and TRBJ2-2; 9 positions agree with TRBD1. Germline V gene sequence: CDR1 LNHDA, CDR2 SQIVND (reference sequence). CDR3 length: 15 amino acids. J lost 5 bases, V lost 6 bases, and 7 bases had no gene match. CDR3 nucleotide sequence: TGTGCCAGTAGGGGGGACAGGGAGGGAACCGGGGAGCTGTTTTTT. It encodes CASRGDREGTGELFF.

V and J are TRBV19 and TRBJ1-4, with TRBD1 identical over 8 bases. The J segment lost 5 bases and the V segment lost 7 bases, leaving 6 bases of the junction unmatched. The CDR3 has 14 residues. The V gene's germline CDR1 is LNHDA and CDR2 SQIVND (reference sequence). CDR3 sequence (DNA): TGTGCCAGTAAAAGAGGACAGGGAAATGAAAAACTGTTTTTT. Residues: CASKRGQGNEKLFF. The whole variable domain, remainder taken from reference TRBV19 and TRBJ1-4, is DGGITQSPKYLFRKEGQNVTLSCEQNLNHDAMYWYRQDPGQGLRLIYYSQIVNDFQKGDIAEGYSVSREKKESFPLTVTSAQKNPTAFYLCASKRGQGNEKLFFGSGTQLSVL.

Worth noting for this clone: Other nucleotide sequences in the sample specify the same CDR3. V and J are TRBV6-4 and TRBJ1-1; D remains unclear. Germline loops: CDR1 MRHNA, CDR2 SNTAGT. This CDR3 has 13 residues. Trimming shortened V by 4 bases and J by 2 bases, and 8 bases separated the two germline ends. The CDR3 spells CASSVAENTEAFF. CDR3 DNA: TGTGCCAGCAGTGTGGCAGAAAACACTGAAGCTTTCTTT.

The chain recombines TRBV7-9 with TRBJ1-4, with 8 positions matching TRBD1. From germline, CDR1 is SEHNR and CDR2 FQNEAQ (reference sequence). This CDR3 comprises 16 residues. Losses at the gene ends were 4 bases for V and 10 bases for J; bases not matched to a gene: 14. The CDR3 nucleotides are TGTGCCAGCAGCTCAACCACAGGGGGTTGGAGTGGAAAACTGTTTTTT. Residues: CASSSTTGGWSGKLFF.

The chain is built from TRBV3-1 (or the pseudogene TRBV3-2) and TRBJ1-1; D call uncertain. The CDR3 contains 15 residues. The germline V and J ends were trimmed by 5 bases and 6 bases, with 19 bases remaining between them. The V gene's germline CDR1 is LGHDT and CDR2 YNNKEL (reference sequence). CDR3 DNA sequence: TGTGCCAGCAGCGGTGGGAGGGATGGGAAATCTGAAGCTTTCTTT. This sequence encodes CASSGGRDGKSEAFF.

Many counts were recorded for this clone. The chain is built from TRBV19 and TRBJ1-6; D possibly corresponds to TRBD1 (5 bases). This CDR3 spans 14 amino acids. Germline CDR1 is LNHDA and CDR2 is SQIVND (reference sequence). The V and J ends lost 2 bases and 8 bases respectively, with 10 bases between them. This chain's CDR3 is CASSISWGDSPLHF. The DNA for the CDR3 is TGTGCCAGTAGTATAAGTTGGGGCGATTCACCCCTCCACTTT.

The rearrangement joins TRBV4-1 to TRBJ2-2; D remains unclear. CDR3 size: 13 residues. Per germline, CDR1 MGHRA and CDR2 YSYEKL. V lost 1 base to trimming and J lost 7 bases, with 7 bases between them. The CDR3 protein is CASSQVMSGELFF. The CDR3 nucleotides are TGCGCCAGCAGCCAAGTGATGAGCGGGGAGCTGTTTTTT.

This chain joins TRBV7-8 and TRBJ1-6; D is ambiguous. The germline gives CDR1 SGHVS, CDR2 FQNEAQ. Trimming pared 2 bases from V and 0 bases from J, leaving 11 bases between. This CDR3 comprises 17 residues. The CDR3: CASSLLAGNSYNSPLHF. CDR3 nucleotide sequence: TGTGCCAGCAGCTTATTAGCCGGTAACTCCTATAATTCACCCCTCCACTTT.

The chain carries TRBV7-9 and TRBJ1-2, with D hard to call. Trimming removed 5 bases at V and 7 bases at J, with 8 bases between. The CDR3 covers 11 residues. In germline, CDR1 is SEHNR, CDR2 FQNEAQ (reference sequence). The CDR3 bases are TGTGCCAGCAGCCTAGGGCTTGGCTACACCTTC. Translation: CASSLGLGYTF.

In the case of this clone: The same CDR3 arises from other DNA sequences in this sample as well. The V and J genes are TRBV4-2 and TRBJ2-2; D might be TRBD1 (5 bases). Germline V gives CDR1 LGHNA, CDR2 YNFKEQ. V was pared by 0 bases and J by 6 bases, with 8 bases between. The CDR3 is 14 amino acids. DNA of the CDR3: TGTGCCAGCAGCCAAGACCAGGGTTCCGGGGAGCTGTTTTTT. Translating gives CASSQDQGSGELFF.

The genes are TRBV28 and TRBJ1-5; 9 bases line up with TRBD1. V lost 6 bases and J lost 11; bases outside the gene matches: 11. Germline CDR1 MDHEN, CDR2 SYDVKM. The CDR3 is made up of 14 amino acids. Here the CDR3 DNA reads TGTGCCAGCAGCCCCGACAGGGGGATAAGAGCCCAGCATTTT. Translated: CASSPDRGIRAQHF.

This clone came up once. The V gene is TRBV18, the J gene TRBJ2-5; 7 positions agree with TRBD1. CDR1 is KGHSH, CDR2 LQKENI, per germline. The CDR3 extends over 13 amino acids. With 8 bases clipped from V and 3 bases from J, the junction kept 6 bases outside the gene matches. The CDR3 DNA is TGTGCCAGCGCACGGGACAGCAAAGAGACCCAGTACTTC. Protein product: CASARDSKETQYF. Looking up the rest from reference TRBV18 and TRBJ2-5 gives the full variable domain: NAGVMQNPRHLVRRRGQEARLRCSPMKGHSHVYWYRQLPEEGLKFMVYLQKENIIDESGMPKERFSAEFPKEGPSILRIQQVVRGDSAAYFCASARDSKETQYFGPGTRLLVL.

V usage is TRBV11-2 and J usage is TRBJ1-1; no clear D. CDR3 length: 12 residues. CDR1 and CDR2 (germline): SGHAT, FQNNGV. V was shortened by 1 base and J by 7 bases, with 7 bases between the two germline ends. In DNA form, the CDR3 reads TGTGCCAGCAGCTTAGGGCACCTTGAAGCTTTCTTT. As protein: CASSLGHLEAFF.

This rearrangement joins TRBV12-3 or TRBV12-4 to TRBJ1-1; D is possibly TRBD1 (5 bases). This CDR3 is built from 13 residues. V lost 3 bases and J lost 5, with 10 bases in between. CDR3 loop: CASSFQGSTEAFF. CDR3 bases: TGTGCCAGCAGTTTCCAGGGATCGACTGAAGCTTTCTTT.

J is TRBJ1-3 and V is TRBV5-4; 10 bases fit TRBD1. Germline CDR1 is SGHNT and CDR2 is YYREEE (reference sequence). The CDR3 is 15 amino acids. V trimming: 2 bases; J trimming: 3 bases; junction bases outside the gene matches: 2. CDR3 region: CASSLGTGDGNTIYF. CDR3 coding DNA: TGTGCCAGCAGCTTAGGGACAGGGGATGGAAACACCATATATTTT.

V gene TRBV30 combines with J gene TRBJ1-5, with D perhaps matching TRBD1 (5 bases). The CDR3 loop spans 15 amino acids. Germline V CDR1 and CDR2: GTSNPN, SVGIG (reference sequence). The V end was cut by 0 bases, the J end by 3 bases, with 12 bases between. The CDR3 sequence is CAWSVGGVYNQPQHF. CDR3 bases: TGTGCCTGGAGTGTCGGAGGGGTATACAATCAGCCCCAGCATTTT.

The genes are TRBV7-3 and TRBJ2-3, with a weak D call TRBD2 (6 bases). CDR3 length equals 15 residues. Germline CDR1 reads SGHTA; CDR2 reads FQGTGA. V shed 2 bases and J shed 2 bases, with 11 bases lying between them. The CDR3 nucleotides read TGTGCCAGCAGCTTAGGGGGGTCCTACACAGATACGCAGTATTTT. It encodes CASSLGGSYTDTQYF.